The present entry profiles one T cell receptor (beta chain) with its context. The antigen is undetermined. This entry comes from a study of shared clonotypes between healthy human individuals. The study's findings and limits: The represented genetic and exposure-history diversity was limited by the small number of donors. Despite large depth, sorted-subset datasets appeared incompletely sequenced. Among non-shared clonotypes, generation probabilities were lower than among those shared by all four donors. Naive subsets typically showed greater estimated richness than memory subsets.

The CDR3 runs 15 residues. V trimming: 4 bases; J trimming: 8 bases; junction bases outside the gene matches: 12. Germline V gene sequence: CDR1 SEHNR, CDR2 FQNEAQ (reference sequence). The table came from immunoSEQ multiplex PCR; TCRdb's copy has only in-frame clones and leaves some out. The sample has roughly 680,000 clones; over 55% are singletons. Sequencing was carried out using memory CD4+ T cells sorted from blood. This sample's subset: CD45RA-negative fraction. This receptor was obtained from a woman under 40 in good health. The gene calls are TRBV7-9 and TRBJ1-1, with 8 bases identical to TRBD1. DNA of the CDR3: TGTGCCAGCAGCTCCTTAACCTTGACAGGGGCAGAAGCTTTCTTT. This gives the protein CASSSLTLTGAEAFF.